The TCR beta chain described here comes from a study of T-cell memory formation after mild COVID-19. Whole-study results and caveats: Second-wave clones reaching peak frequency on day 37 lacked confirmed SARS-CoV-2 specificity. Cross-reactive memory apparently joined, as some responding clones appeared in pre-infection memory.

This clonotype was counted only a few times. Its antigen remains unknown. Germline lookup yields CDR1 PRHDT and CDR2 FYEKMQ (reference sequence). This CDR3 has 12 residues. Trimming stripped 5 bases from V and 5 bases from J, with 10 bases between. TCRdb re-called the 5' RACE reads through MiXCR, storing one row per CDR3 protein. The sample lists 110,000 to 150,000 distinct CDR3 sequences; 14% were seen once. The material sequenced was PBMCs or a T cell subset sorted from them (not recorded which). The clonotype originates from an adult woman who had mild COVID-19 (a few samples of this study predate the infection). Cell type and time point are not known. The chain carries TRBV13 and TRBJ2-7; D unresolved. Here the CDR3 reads CASSPSSHEQYF. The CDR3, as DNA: TGTGCCAGCAGCCCTAGTTCCCACGAGCAGTACTTC.